The 18 T cell receptor beta chains presented below share a single source sample, sequenced in a study of vaccination and CD4 T cells after COVID-19. The Oncomine TCR Beta short-read assay was applied to DNA of cultured CD4+ T cells. Via MiXCR, TCRdb re-called the PCR reads, giving one row per CDR3 protein. The sample holds about 5,600 distinct CDR3 sequences, around 43% seen once. These receptors' targets are unknown. The sample's treatment: roughly 11-day PBMC culture with coronavirus spike peptide pools or control peptides (ViraFEST assay). An unexposed donor provided the CD4+ T cells, which were collected before the COVID-19 pandemic (2011-2018). The sample consisted of CD4+ T cells from blood, cultured in vitro. These receptors came from a human donor in good health.

Regarding this clonotype: The junction shows a germline mismatch at one end, possibly a read error. The rearrangement links TRBV7-9 to TRBJ1-2, with D possibly being TRBD1 (5 bases). CDR3 length: 13 residues. Germline values: CDR1 SEHNR, CDR2 FQNEAQ (reference sequence). The CDR3 is CANSPPGRYGYTF. CDR3 DNA sequence: TGTGCCAACAGCCCTCCAGGGAGGTATGGCTACACCTTC.

This clonotype has more than one count but fewer than ten. The J gene is TRBJ2-7, the V gene TRBV20-1; a possible D gene is TRBD1 (6 bases). Germline-derived CDR1 and CDR2 are DFQATT and SNEGSKA (reference sequence). V was clipped by 2 bases and J by 5 bases, with 10 bases between them. This CDR3 is 12 amino acids long. For the CDR3, the DNA is TGCAGTGCTAGACCAGGGGCTAACGAGCAGTACTTC. It specifies CSARPGANEQYF.

The CDR3 bases are TGCAGTGCTAGAGATAACCAGGGAAGTGAAAAACTGTTTTTT. It specifies CSARDNQGSEKLFF. The chain has TRBV20-1 and TRBJ1-4, with D perhaps TRBD1 (5 bases). V gave up 0 bases and J gave up 7 bases, with 12 bases separating them. From germline, CDR1 is DFQATT and CDR2 SNEGSKA (reference sequence). This CDR3 comprises 14 residues.

This chain connects TRBV6-1 to TRBJ1-1, with 9 bases fitting TRBD1. This CDR3 has 13 amino acids. The trim removed 8 bases at V and 0 bases at J, leaving 1 base unmatched. Per the germline V gene, CDR1 is MNHNS and CDR2 is SASEGT. CDR3 coding DNA: TGTGCCAGCGGGACAGGGATGAACACTGAAGCTTTCTTT. Its translation is CASGTGMNTEAFF.

This clonotype was found a few times. This chain links TRBV20-1 with TRBJ2-5, with D tentatively TRBD2 (5 bases). CDR1 is DFQATT, CDR2 SNEGSKA, per germline (reference sequence). V was shortened by 3 bases and J by 5 bases, with 16 bases between the two germline ends. The CDR3 extends over 14 amino acids. The CDR3 loop reads CSASRSALGETQYF. For the CDR3, the DNA is TGCAGTGCTAGTCGTAGCGCCCTGGGGGAGACCCAGTACTTC.

The chain has TRBV6-1 and TRBJ1-1; 11 nucleotides agree with TRBD1. V shed 7 bases, J shed 4 bases, and the junction held 14 bases outside the gene matches. The V gene's germline CDR1 is MNHNS and CDR2 SASEGT. The CDR3 covers 17 residues. The CDR3 region is CASNSGTGGGLGTEAFF. The CDR3 DNA reads TGTGCCAGCAACTCTGGGACAGGGGGGGGTTTGGGCACTGAAGCTTTCTTT.

V gene TRBV19 combines with J gene TRBJ1-5, with 7 bases fitting TRBD1. This CDR3 region has 16 residues. With 2 bases clipped from V and 4 bases from J, the junction kept 8 bases outside the gene matches. Germline CDR1 is LNHDA and CDR2 is SQIVND (reference sequence). CDR3 sequence reads: CASSIKSGQRNQPQHF. DNA for the CDR3: TGTGCCAGTAGTATAAAATCGGGACAGCGTAATCAGCCCCAGCATTTT.

V is TRBV7-2 and J is TRBJ2-7, with a possible D match to TRBD1 (6 bases). The ends were cut back, 5 bases at V and 3 bases at J, with 29 bases in the middle. CDR3 length: 19 amino acids. Germline loops: CDR1 SGHTA, CDR2 FQGNSA. CDR3 protein: CASSPPFQGPGHTDYEQYF. DNA of the CDR3: TGTGCCAGCAGCCCCCCTTTTCAGGGACCGGGACACACCGACTACGAGCAGTACTTC.

This clonotype was found a few times. V and J are TRBV6-1 and TRBJ1-1; D remains ambiguous. The CDR3 is 12 residues long. Germline V CDR1 and CDR2: MNHNS, SASEGT. V was shortened by 6 bases and J by 2 bases, with 7 bases between the two germline ends. The CDR3 spells CASRPFNTEAFF. In DNA form, the CDR3 reads TGTGCCAGCAGACCCTTTAACACTGAAGCTTTCTTT.

This rearrangement joins TRBV6-1 to TRBJ2-7, with a weak D call TRBD1 (6 bases). Trimming took 7 bases from V and 0 from J, leaving 13 bases between them. The CDR3 extends over 14 amino acids. The V gene's germline CDR1 is MNHNS and CDR2 SASEGT. The CDR3 protein is CASTTGTRSYEQYF. Here the CDR3 DNA reads TGTGCCAGCACAACCGGGACACGCTCCTACGAGCAGTACTTC.

The chain has TRBV20-1 and TRBJ1-1; D perhaps matches TRBD1 (6 bases). The CDR3 is 14 amino acids. Trimming pared 3 bases from V and 5 bases from J, leaving 16 bases between. From germline, CDR1 is DFQATT and CDR2 SNEGSKA (reference sequence). CDR3 DNA: TGCAGTGCTAGCCACGACAGGTTTGAGACTGAAGCTTTCTTT. This gives the protein CSASHDRFETEAFF.

This clonotype was counted a single time. The chain joins TRBV25-1 to TRBJ1-1; no reliable D call. This CDR3 is 13 amino acids long. Per the germline V gene, CDR1 is MGHDK and CDR2 is SYGVNS. Trimming left V 4 bases short and J 6 bases short, with 12 bases between. The CDR3 loop is CASSAGEIAEAFF. The DNA of the CDR3 is TGTGCCAGCAGTGCTGGGGAAATCGCTGAAGCTTTCTTT.

The chain carries TRBV5-4 and TRBJ2-3; D may correspond to TRBD1 or TRBD2 (6 bases each). The CDR3 is 14 amino acids. V shed 1 base and J shed 4 bases, with 10 bases lying between them. CDR1 SGHNT and CDR2 YYREEE come from the germline V gene (reference sequence). The CDR3 sequence is CASSLKGGPDTQYF. DNA of the CDR3: TGTGCCAGCAGCTTGAAGGGGGGCCCAGATACGCAGTATTTT.

This clonotype was found a few times. The chain couples TRBV6-1 to TRBJ1-2; D unclear. With 3 bases removed from V and 6 bases from J, the gap between germline ends came to 5 bases. CDR1 and CDR2 from the germline V gene are MNHNS and SASEGT. The CDR3 totals 11 residues. CDR3: CASSDLDGYTF. As DNA, the CDR3 is TGTGCCAGCAGTGATCTGGATGGCTACACCTTC.

Comments on this clonotype: The conserved phenylalanine or tryptophan is not found at the CDR3 terminus, so this likely reflects a read error. The rearrangement joins TRBV6-2 or TRBV6-3 to TRBJ1-6; D unclear. Per the germline V gene, CDR1 is MNHEY and CDR2 is SVGEGT. The CDR3 spans 12 residues. The V gene lost 1 base and the J gene lost 10 bases, with 5 bases spanning the gap. The DNA of the CDR3 is TGTGCCAGCAGTTACTATGGCTCACCCCTCCACCTT. Translation: CASSYYGSPLHL.

This chain joins TRBV15 and TRBJ1-1; D gene unclear. Germline V gene lookup returns CDR1 LNHNV and CDR2 YYDKDF (reference sequence). The CDR3 contains 15 residues. V dropped 0 bases and J dropped 0 bases, with 8 bases sitting between them. DNA for the CDR3: TGTGCCACCAGCAGAGATGACTTTATGAACACTGAAGCTTTCTTT. This sequence encodes CATSRDDFMNTEAFF.

The chain uses TRBV10-3 and TRBJ2-1; the D gene could be TRBD1 or TRBD2 (7 bases each). The germline V gene has CDR1 ENHRY and CDR2 SYGVKD. This CDR3 spans 15 amino acids. Trimming removed 9 bases from V and 5 bases from J, with 20 bases in between. The CDR3 here is CAINPGGAPNNEQFF. CDR3 nucleotides: TGTGCCATTAACCCAGGGGGGGCCCCCAACAATGAGCAGTTCTTC.

The chain couples TRBV6-5 to TRBJ1-2, with D hard to call. This CDR3 has 13 amino acids. Trimming took off 2 bases at V and 4 bases at J, with 8 bases between the two ends. The V gene's germline CDR1 is MNHEY and CDR2 SVGAGI. CDR3 sequence (DNA): TGTGCCAGCAGTTACACAGCTAGCTATGGCTACACCTTC. Encoded protein: CASSYTASYGYTF.